This T cell receptor (beta chain) was retrieved from a study of blood T cell repertoires in COVID-19. For the study at large: Sources were T cells, B-cell-depleted T cells, or PBMCs; the material itself was cDNA or gDNA.

The repertoire was sequenced with immunoSEQ multiplex PCR; TCRdb's copy has only in-frame clones and lacks some. The data hold about 400,000 clones, with roughly nine tenths observed a single time. V gave up 4 bases and J gave up 4 bases; unmatched junction bases: 4. The V gene's germline CDR1 is SGHNT and CDR2 YYREEE (reference sequence). CDR3 size: 16 residues. The V and J genes are TRBV5-4 and TRBJ2-1; TRBD2 matches at 14 bases. The origin of this receptor is a woman between 18 and 30 years old with acute COVID-19. Material for sequencing was PBMCs or T cells enriched from blood (not recorded which). In DNA form, the CDR3 reads TGTGCCAGCAGCCCGGGACTAGCGGGGGTTTACAATGAGCAGTTCTTC. Protein sequence: CASSPGLAGVYNEQFF.